Below, 11 T cell receptor beta chains from the same sample are listed, as sequenced in a study of early T cells in non-severe SARS-CoV-2 infection. TCRdb re-analysed the 5' RACE reads in MiXCR, keeping a single row per CDR3 protein. The data hold tens of thousands of distinct CDR3 sequences, with roughly 5.5% observed a single time. Input material: whole blood. The receptor set was obtained from an adult who was a healthcare worker with PCR-confirmed SARS-CoV-2 infection or an uninfected control (not recorded which).

Many counts were recorded for this clonotype. This rearrangement joins TRBV5-1 to TRBJ2-7; tentative D call: TRBD1 (6 bases). The CDR3 runs 17 residues. The V gene lost 2 bases and the J gene lost 3 bases, with 21 bases spanning the gap. The V gene's germline CDR1 is SGHRS and CDR2 YFSETQ. Here the CDR3 reads CASSFGQSQVRNYEQYF. CDR3 nucleotides: TGCGCCAGCAGCTTCGGACAGAGCCAAGTGAGAAACTACGAGCAGTACTTC.

This clonotype was seen more than once but under ten times. V is TRBV29-1 and J is TRBJ2-7, with 10 bases fitting TRBD1. CDR3 size: 13 residues. J gave up 2 bases and V 4 bases, and 2 bases lay outside the gene matches. The V gene's germline CDR1 is SQVTM and CDR2 ANQGSEA. The CDR3 DNA is TGCAGCGTTGCCGGGACAGGGGCCTACGAGCAGTACTTC. Its protein is CSVAGTGAYEQYF.

This clonotype occurred many times. This chain links TRBV4-3 with TRBJ2-3, with 8 nucleotides matching TRBD2. V was clipped by 0 bases and J by 9 bases; unmatched bases: 11. The length of the CDR3 is 16 residues. The germline V gene has CDR1 LGHNA and CDR2 YSLEER. CDR3 protein: CASSQDGAGGHETQYF. CDR3 bases: TGCGCCAGCAGCCAAGATGGGGCGGGGGGTCATGAAACGCAGTATTTT.

This clonotype has ten or more counts. This chain connects TRBV4-1 to TRBJ1-1, with D possibly matching TRBD1 (5 bases). V was pared by 0 bases and J by 5 bases, with 13 bases between. The CDR3 consists of 15 residues. Germline CDR1 reads MGHRA; CDR2 reads YSYEKL. As DNA, the CDR3 is TGCGCCAGCAGCCAAGAAGAGGCAGGGTCAACTGAAGCTTTCTTT. Protein product: CASSQEEAGSTEAFF.

This clonotype was seen ten or more times. This chain connects TRBV14 to TRBJ2-7, with D possibly called TRBD1 or TRBD2 (5 bases each). CDR3 length: 13 residues. The V gene lost 0 bases and the J gene lost 7 bases, with 10 bases spanning the gap. Germline-derived CDR1 and CDR2 are SGHDN and FVKESK. CDR3 nucleotides: TGTGCCAGCAGCCAAGACTTTGGGGGAGAGCAGTACTTC. The encoded protein is CASSQDFGGEQYF.

This clonotype came up many times. The gene calls are TRBV5-1 and TRBJ2-3, with D possibly being TRBD1 (6 bases). V was cut by 2 bases and J by 2 bases, with 12 bases left in between. CDR1 and CDR2 (germline): SGHRS, YFSETQ. The CDR3 totals 15 residues. CDR3 protein: CASSLQGVNTDTQYF. For the CDR3, the DNA is TGCGCCAGCAGCTTACAGGGTGTGAACACAGATACGCAGTATTTT. Full variable domain (outside the CDR3, taken from reference TRBV5-1 and TRBJ2-3): KAGVTQTPRYLIKTRGQQVTLSCSPISGHRSVSWYQQTPGQGLQFLFEYFSETQRNKGNFPGRFSGRQFSNSRSEMNVSTLELGDSALYLCASSLQGVNTDTQYFGPGTRLTVL.

This clonotype was picked up many times. This chain uses TRBV6-5 with TRBJ1-1; TRBD1 matches at 8 bases. CDR1 and CDR2 from the germline V gene are MNHEY and SVGAGI. The CDR3 length is 16 residues. Trimming cost V 9 bases and J 1 base; bases outside gene matches: 13. The CDR3 DNA is TGTGCCAGTTCTTCCCTTCCCGGGACAGGGAACACTGAAGCTTTCTTT. This encodes CASSSLPGTGNTEAFF.

In its sample, this clonotype was seen many times. The V gene is TRBV27, the J gene TRBJ1-2, with 8 nucleotides matching TRBD1. Germline-derived CDR1 and CDR2 are MNHEY and SMNVEV (reference sequence). V lost 6 bases to trimming and J lost 2 bases; unmatched junction nucleotides: 8. The CDR3 spans 15 residues. This CDR3 is CASSPRTGWNYGYTF. The CDR3 nucleotides read TGTGCCAGCAGCCCCCGGACAGGGTGGAACTATGGCTACACCTTC.

This clonotype has ten or more counts. The CDR3 spells CASSSSGTGLTGELFF. The CDR3 DNA sequence: TGTGCCAGCAGTTCCTCCGGGACAGGACTCACCGGGGAGCTGTTTTTT. The V gene is TRBV6-5, the J gene TRBJ2-2; 8 bases line up with TRBD1. CDR3 size: 16 residues. V trimming: 4 bases; J trimming: 4 bases; junction bases outside the gene matches: 8. CDR1 is MNHEY and CDR2 is SVGAGI in the germline V gene.

This clonotype was found many times. The rearrangement joins TRBV18 to TRBJ2-1, with 10 bases aligning to TRBD2. The CDR3 runs 14 residues. J gave up 7 bases and V 1 base, and 1 base lay outside the gene matches. The germline V gene encodes CDR1 KGHSH and CDR2 LQKENI. The CDR3 coding sequence is TGTGCCAGCTCACCACTGACTAGCGGGAATGAGCAGTTCTTC. Amino acids: CASSPLTSGNEQFF.

This clonotype came up a few times. The chain couples TRBV6-2 or TRBV6-3 to TRBJ2-7, with TRBD1 identical over 9 bases. The CDR3 runs to 14 residues. Trimming cost V 5 bases and J 6 bases; bases outside gene matches: 8. Germline CDR1 and CDR2: MNHEY and SVGEGT. CDR3 sequence: CASSPGQGIGEQYF. The CDR3 DNA is TGTGCCAGCAGTCCGGGACAGGGTATAGGCGAGCAGTACTTC.